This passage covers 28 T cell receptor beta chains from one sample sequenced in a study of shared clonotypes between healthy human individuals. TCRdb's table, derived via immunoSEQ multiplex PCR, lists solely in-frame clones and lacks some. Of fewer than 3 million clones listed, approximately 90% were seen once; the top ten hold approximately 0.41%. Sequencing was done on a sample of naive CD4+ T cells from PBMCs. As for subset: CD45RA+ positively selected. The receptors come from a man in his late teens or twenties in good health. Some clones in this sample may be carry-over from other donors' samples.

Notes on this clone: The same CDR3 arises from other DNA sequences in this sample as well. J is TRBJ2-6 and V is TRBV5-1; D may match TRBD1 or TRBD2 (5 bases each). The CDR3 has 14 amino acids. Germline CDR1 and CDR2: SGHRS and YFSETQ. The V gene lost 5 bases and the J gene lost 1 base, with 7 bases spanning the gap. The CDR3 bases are TGCGCCAGCAGTTGGGGGTCTGGGGCCAACGTCCTGACTTTC. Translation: CASSWGSGANVLTF. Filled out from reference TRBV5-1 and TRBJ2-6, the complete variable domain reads KAGVTQTPRYLIKTRGQQVTLSCSPISGHRSVSWYQQTPGQGLQFLFEYFSETQRNKGNFPGRFSGRQFSNSRSEMNVSTLELGDSALYLCASSWGSGANVLTFGAGSRLTVL.

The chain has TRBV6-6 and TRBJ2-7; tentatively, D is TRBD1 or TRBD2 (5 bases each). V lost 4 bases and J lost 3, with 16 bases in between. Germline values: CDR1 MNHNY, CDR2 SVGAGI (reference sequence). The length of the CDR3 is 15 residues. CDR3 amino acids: CASSSPVGRFYEQYF. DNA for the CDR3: TGTGCCAGCAGTTCCCCGGTGGGACGGTTCTACGAGCAGTACTTC.

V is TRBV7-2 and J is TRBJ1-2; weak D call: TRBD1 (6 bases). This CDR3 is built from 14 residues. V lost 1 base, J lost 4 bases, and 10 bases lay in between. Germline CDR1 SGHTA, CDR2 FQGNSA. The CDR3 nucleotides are TGTGCCAGCAGCTTAGACGGGGGCGCCTATGGCTACACCTTC. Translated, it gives CASSLDGGAYGYTF. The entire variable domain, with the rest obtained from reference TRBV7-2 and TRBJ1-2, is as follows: GAGVSQSPSNKVTEKGKDVELRCDPISGHTALYWYRQSLGQGLEFLIYFQGNSAPDKSGLPSDRFSAERTGGSVSTLTIQRTQQEDSAVYLCASSLDGGAYGYTFGSGTRLTVV.

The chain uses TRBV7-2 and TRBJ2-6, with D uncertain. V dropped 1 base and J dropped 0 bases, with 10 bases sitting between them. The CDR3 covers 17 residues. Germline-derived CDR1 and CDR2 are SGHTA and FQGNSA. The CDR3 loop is CASSLVAGSSGANVLTF. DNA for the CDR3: TGTGCCAGCAGCTTAGTCGCAGGCTCCTCTGGGGCCAACGTCCTGACTTTC.

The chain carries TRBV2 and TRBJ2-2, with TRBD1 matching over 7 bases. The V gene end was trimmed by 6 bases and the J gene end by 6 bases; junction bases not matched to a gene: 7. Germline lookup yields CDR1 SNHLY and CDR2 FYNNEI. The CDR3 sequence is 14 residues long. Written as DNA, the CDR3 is TGTGCCAGCAGGAGACAGGGATATGCCGGGGAGCTGTTTTTT. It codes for CASRRQGYAGELFF.

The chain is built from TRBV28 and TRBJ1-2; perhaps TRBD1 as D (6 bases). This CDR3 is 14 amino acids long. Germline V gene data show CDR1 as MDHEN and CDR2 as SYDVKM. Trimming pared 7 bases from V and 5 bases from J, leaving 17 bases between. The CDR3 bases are TGTGCCAGCAATAACAGGGTGGCAAGGTATGGCTACACCTTC. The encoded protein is CASNNRVARYGYTF.

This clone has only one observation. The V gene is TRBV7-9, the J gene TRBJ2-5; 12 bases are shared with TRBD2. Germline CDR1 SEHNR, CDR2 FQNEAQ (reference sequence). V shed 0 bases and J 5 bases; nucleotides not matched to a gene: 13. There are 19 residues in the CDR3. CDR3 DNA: TGTGCCAGCAGCTTAGCGTCGAGGGCTAGCGGGAGGGGTTTGGAGACCCAGTACTTC. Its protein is CASSLASRASGRGLETQYF.

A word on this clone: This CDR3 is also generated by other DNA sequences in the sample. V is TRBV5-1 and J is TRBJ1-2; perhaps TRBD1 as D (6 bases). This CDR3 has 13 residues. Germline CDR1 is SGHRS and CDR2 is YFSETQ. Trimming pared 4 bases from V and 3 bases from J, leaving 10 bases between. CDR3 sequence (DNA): TGCGCCAGCAGCGAACAGGGAGACTATGGCTACACCTTC. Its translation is CASSEQGDYGYTF.

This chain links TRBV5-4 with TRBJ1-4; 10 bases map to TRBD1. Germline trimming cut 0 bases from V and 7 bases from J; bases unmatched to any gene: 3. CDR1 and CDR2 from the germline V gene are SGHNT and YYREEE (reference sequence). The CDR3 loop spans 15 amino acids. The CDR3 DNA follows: TGTGCCAGCAGCTTGGCGGGGACAGGGGTTGAAAAACTGTTTTTT. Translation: CASSLAGTGVEKLFF. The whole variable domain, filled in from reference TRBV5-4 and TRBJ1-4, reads ETGVTQSPTHLIKTRGQQVTLRCSSQSGHNTVSWYQQALGQGPQFIFQYYREEENGRGNFPPRFSGLQFPNYSSELNVNALELDDSALYLCASSLAGTGVEKLFFGSGTQLSVL.

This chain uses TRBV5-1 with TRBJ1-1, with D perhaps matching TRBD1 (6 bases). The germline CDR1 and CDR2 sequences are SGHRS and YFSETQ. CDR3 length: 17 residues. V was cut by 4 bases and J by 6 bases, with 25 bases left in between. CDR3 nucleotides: TGCGCCAGCAGCCCGGGTGACGCAGGGGTCGGGGTCGCTGAAGCTTTCTTT. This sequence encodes CASSPGDAGVGVAEAFF.

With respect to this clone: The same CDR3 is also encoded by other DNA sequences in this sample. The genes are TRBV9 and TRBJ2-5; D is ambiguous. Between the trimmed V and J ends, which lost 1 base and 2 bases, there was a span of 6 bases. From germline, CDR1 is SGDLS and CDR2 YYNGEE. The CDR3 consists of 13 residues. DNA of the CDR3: TGTGCCAGCAGCGTATTATCTCAAGAGACCCAGTACTTC. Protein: CASSVLSQETQYF.

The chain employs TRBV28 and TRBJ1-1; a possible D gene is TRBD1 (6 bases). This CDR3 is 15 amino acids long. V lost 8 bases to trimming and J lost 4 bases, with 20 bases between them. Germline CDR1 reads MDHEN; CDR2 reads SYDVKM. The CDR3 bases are TGTGCCAGCGTTAACTCGGCCAGGGGCGGCACTGAAGCTTTCTTT. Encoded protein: CASVNSARGGTEAFF.

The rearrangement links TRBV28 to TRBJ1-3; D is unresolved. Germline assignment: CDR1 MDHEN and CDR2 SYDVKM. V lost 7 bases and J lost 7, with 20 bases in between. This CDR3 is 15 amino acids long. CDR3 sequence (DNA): TGTGCCAGCACCCGAAAGCGAATTGAAATCAACACCATATATTTT. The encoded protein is CASTRKRIEINTIYF.

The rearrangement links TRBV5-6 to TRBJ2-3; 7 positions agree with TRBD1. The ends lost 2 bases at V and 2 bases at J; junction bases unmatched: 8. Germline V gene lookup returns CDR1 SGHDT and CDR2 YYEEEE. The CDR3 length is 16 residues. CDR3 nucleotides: TGTGCCAGCAGCTTAGGCACGGGACAGCCCACAGATACGCAGTATTTT. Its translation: CASSLGTGQPTDTQYF.

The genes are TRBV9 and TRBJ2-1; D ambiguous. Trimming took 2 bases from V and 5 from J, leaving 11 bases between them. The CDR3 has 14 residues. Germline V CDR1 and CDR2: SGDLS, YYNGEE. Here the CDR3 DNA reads TGTGCCAGCAGCGTTGTTATCGGAAACAATGAGCAGTTCTTC. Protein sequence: CASSVVIGNNEQFF.

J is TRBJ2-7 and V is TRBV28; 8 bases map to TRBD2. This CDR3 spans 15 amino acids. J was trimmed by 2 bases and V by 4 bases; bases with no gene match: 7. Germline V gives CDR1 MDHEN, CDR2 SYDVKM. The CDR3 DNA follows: TGTGCCAGCAGTTACTTAGCGGGACTGGCCTACGAGCAGTACTTC. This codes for CASSYLAGLAYEQYF.

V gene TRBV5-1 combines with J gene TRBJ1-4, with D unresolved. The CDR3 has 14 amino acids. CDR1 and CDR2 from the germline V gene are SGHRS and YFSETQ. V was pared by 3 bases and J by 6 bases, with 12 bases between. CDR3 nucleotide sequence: TGCGCCAGCAGCTCCTACGGTTTGGATGAAAAACTGTTTTTT. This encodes CASSSYGLDEKLFF. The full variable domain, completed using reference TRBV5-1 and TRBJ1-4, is KAGVTQTPRYLIKTRGQQVTLSCSPISGHRSVSWYQQTPGQGLQFLFEYFSETQRNKGNFPGRFSGRQFSNSRSEMNVSTLELGDSALYLCASSSYGLDEKLFFGSGTQLSVL.

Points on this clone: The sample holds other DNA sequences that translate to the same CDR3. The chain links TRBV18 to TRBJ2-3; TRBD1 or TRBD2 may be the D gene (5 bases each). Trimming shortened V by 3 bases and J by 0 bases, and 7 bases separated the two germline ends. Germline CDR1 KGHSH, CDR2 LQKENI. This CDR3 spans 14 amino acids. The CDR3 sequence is CASSPRDSTDTQYF. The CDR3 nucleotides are TGTGCCAGCTCACCCCGGGACAGCACAGATACGCAGTATTTT.

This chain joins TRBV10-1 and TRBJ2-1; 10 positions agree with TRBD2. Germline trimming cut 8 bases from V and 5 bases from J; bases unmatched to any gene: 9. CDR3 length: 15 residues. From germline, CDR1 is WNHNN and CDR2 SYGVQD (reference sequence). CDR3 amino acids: CASSPPLAGDNEQFF. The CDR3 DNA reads TGCGCCAGCTCCCCCCCCCTAGCGGGAGACAATGAGCAGTTCTTC.

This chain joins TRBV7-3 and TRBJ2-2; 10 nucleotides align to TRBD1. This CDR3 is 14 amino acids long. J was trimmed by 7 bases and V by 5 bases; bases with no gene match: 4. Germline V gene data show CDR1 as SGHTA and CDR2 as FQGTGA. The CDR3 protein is CASSLGTGVGELFF. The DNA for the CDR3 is TGTGCCAGCAGCCTAGGGACAGGGGTCGGGGAGCTGTTTTTT.

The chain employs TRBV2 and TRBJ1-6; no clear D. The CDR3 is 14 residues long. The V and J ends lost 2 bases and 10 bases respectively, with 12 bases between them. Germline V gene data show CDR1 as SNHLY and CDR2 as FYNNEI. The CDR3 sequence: CASSELTVGSPLHF. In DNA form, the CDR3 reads TGTGCCAGCAGTGAACTGACGGTTGGGTCACCCCTCCACTTT.

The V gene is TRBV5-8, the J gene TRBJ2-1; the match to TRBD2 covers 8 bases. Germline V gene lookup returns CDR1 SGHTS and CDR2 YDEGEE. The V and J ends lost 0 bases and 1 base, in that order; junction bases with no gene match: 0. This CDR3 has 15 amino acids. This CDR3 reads CASSLGLASYNEQFF. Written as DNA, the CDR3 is TGTGCCAGCAGCTTGGGACTAGCGTCCTACAATGAGCAGTTCTTC.

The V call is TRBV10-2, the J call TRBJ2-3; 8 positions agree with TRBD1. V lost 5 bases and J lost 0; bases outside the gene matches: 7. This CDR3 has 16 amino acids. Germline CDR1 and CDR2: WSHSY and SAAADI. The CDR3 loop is CASSSGTGRSTDTQYF. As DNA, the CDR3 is TGCGCCAGCAGTTCCGGGACAGGTAGAAGCACAGATACGCAGTATTTT.

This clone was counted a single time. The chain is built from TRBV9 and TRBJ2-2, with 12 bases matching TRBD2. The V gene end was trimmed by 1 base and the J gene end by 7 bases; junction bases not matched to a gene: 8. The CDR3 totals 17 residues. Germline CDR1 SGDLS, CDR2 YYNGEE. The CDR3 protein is CASSVRTSGMVGGELFF. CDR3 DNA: TGTGCCAGCAGCGTAAGGACTAGCGGGATGGTCGGCGGGGAGCTGTTTTTT.

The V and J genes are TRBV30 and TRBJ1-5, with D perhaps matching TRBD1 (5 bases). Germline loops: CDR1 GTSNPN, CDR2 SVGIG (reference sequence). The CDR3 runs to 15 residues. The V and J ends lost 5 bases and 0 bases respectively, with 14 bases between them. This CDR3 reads CAWASGTYSNQPQHF. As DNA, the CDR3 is TGTGCCTGGGCCTCCGGGACCTATAGCAATCAGCCCCAGCATTTT.

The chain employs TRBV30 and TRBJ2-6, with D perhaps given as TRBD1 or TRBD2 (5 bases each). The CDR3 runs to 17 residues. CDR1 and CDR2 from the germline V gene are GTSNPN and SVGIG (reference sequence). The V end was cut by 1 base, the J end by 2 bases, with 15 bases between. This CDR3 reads CAWSGGRYSAGANVLTF. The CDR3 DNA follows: TGTGCCTGGAGTGGGGGACGGTACAGCGCTGGGGCCAACGTCCTGACTTTC.

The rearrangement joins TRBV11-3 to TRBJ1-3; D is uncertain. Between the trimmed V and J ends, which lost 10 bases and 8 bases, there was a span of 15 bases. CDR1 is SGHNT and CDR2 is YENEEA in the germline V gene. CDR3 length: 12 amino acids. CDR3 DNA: TGTGCCACCGAGCTGGGTGCGGACACCATATATTTT. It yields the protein CATELGADTIYF.

CDR3 in DNA: TGTGCCAGCAGCTCCCGGGCCTCCTTGGGCTACACCTTC. As protein: CASSSRASLGYTF. The genes are TRBV7-3 and TRBJ1-2; no firm D call. Germline V lookup: CDR1 SGHTA, CDR2 FQGTGA. There are 13 residues in the CDR3. V lost 4 bases, J lost 8 bases, and 14 bases lay in between.